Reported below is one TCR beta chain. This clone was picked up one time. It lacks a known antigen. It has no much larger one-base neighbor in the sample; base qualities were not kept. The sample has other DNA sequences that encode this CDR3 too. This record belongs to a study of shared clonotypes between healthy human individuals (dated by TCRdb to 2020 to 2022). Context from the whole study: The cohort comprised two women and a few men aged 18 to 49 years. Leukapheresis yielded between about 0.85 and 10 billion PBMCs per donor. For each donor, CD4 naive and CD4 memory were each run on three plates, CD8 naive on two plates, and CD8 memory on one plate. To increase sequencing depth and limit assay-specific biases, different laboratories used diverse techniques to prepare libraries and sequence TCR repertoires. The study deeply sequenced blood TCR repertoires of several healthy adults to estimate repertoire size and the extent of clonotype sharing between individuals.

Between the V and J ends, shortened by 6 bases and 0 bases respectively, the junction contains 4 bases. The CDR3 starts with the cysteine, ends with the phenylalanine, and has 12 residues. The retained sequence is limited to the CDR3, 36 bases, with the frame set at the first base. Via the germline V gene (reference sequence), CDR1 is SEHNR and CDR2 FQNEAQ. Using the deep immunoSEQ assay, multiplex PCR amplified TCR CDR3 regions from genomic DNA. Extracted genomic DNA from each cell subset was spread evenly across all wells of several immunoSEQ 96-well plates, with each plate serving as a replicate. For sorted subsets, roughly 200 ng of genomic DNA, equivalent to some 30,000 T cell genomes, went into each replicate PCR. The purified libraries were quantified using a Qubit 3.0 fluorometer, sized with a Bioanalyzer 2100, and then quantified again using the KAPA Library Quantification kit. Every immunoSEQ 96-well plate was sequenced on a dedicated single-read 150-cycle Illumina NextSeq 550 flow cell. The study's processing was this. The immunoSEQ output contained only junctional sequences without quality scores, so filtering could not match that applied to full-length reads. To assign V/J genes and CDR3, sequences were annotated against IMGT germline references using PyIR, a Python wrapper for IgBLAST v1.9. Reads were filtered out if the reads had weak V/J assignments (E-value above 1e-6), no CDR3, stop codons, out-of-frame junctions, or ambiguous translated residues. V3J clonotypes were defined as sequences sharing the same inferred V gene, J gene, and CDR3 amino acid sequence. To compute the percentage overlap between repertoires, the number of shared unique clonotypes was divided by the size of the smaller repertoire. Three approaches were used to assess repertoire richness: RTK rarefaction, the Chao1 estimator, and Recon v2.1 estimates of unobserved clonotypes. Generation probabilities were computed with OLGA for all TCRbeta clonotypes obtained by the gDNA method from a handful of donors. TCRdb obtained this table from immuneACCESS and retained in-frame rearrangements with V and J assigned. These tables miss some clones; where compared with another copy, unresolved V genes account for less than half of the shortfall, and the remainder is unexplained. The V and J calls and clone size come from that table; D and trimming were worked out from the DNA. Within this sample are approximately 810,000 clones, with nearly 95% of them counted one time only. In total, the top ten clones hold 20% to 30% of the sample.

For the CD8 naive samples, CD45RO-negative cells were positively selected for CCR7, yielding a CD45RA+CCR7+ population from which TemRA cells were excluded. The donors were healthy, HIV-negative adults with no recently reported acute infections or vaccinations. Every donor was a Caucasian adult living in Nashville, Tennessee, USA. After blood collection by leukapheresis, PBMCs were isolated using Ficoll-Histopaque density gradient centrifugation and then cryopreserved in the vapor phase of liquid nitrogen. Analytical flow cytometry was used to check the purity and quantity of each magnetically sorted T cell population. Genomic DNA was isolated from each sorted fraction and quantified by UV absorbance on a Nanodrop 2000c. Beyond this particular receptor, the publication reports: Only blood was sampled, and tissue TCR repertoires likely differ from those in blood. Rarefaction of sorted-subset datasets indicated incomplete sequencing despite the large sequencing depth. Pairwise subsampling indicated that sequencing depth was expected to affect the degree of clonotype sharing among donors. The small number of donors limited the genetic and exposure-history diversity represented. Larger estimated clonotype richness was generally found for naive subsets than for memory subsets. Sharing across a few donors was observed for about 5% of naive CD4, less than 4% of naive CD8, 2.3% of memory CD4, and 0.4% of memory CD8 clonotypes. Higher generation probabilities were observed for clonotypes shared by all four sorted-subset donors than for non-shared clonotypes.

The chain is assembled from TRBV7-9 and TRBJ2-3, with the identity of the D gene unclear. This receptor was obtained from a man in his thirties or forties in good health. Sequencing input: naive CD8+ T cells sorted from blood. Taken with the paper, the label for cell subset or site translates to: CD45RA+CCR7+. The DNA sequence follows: TGTGCCAGCAGACGTAGCACAGATACGCAGTATTTT. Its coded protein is CASRRSTDTQYF.